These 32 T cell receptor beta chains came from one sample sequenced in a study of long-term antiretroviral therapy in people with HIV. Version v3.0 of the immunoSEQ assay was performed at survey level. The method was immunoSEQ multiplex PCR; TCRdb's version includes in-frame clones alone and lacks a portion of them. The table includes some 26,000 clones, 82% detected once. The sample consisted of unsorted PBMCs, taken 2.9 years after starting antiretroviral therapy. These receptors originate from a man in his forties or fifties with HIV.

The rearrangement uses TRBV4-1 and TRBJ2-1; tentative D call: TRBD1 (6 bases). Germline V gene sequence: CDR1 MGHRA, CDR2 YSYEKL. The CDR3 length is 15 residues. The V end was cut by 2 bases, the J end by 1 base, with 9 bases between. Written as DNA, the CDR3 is TGCGCCAGCAGCCAAATGACAGGTTCCTACAATGAGCAGTTCTTC. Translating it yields CASSQMTGSYNEQFF.

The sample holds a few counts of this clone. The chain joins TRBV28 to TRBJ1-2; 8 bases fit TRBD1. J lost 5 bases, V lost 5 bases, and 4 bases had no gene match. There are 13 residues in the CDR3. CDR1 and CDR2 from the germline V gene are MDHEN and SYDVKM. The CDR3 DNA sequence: TGTGCCAGCAGTCACAGGGGGAAATATGGCTACACCTTC. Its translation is CASSHRGKYGYTF.

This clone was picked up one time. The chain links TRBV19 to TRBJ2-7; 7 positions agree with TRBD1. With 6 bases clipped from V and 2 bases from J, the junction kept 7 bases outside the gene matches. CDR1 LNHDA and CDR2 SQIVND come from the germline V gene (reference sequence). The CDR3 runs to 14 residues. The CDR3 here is CASSPPGQTYEQYF. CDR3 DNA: TGTGCCAGTAGCCCCCCGGGACAGACCTACGAGCAGTACTTC.

CDR3: CASRTLALNTDMNTEAFF. The CDR3 DNA follows: TGTGCCAGTAGGACCCTCGCCCTCAATACCGACATGAACACTGAAGCTTTCTTT. The chain carries TRBV19 and TRBJ1-1; no firm D call. V lost 6 bases and J 0 bases, leaving 23 bases between the germline ends. In germline, CDR1 is LNHDA, CDR2 SQIVND (reference sequence). CDR3 length: 18 residues.

The CDR3 loop is CASSSSGGRGNQPQHF. DNA for the CDR3: TGTGCCAGCAGTTCATCAGGGGGCCGTGGCAATCAGCCCCAGCATTTT. The chain recombines TRBV28 with TRBJ1-5; 8 bases agree with TRBD1. J was trimmed by 2 bases and V by 4 bases; bases with no gene match: 7. The CDR3 length is 16 residues. Germline assignment: CDR1 MDHEN and CDR2 SYDVKM. The entire variable domain, with the rest obtained from reference TRBV28 and TRBJ1-5, is as follows: DVKVTQSSRYLVKRTGEKVFLECVQDMDHENMFWYRQDPGLGLRLIYFSYDVKMKEKGDIPEGYSVSREKKERFSLILESASTNQTSMYLCASSSSGGRGNQPQHFGDGTRLSIL.

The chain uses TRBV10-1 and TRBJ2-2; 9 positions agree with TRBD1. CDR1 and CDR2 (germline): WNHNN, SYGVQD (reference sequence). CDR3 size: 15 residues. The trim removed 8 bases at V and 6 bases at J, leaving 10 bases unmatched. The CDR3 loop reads CASGNDRGTAGELFF. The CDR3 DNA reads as TGCGCCAGCGGCAACGACAGGGGGACGGCCGGGGAGCTGTTTTTT.

The CDR3 region is CAWSDQGSYGYTF. In DNA form, the CDR3 reads TGTGCCTGGAGTGACCAGGGTTCCTATGGCTACACCTTC. The chain joins TRBV30 to TRBJ1-2, with TRBD1 as a possible D gene (5 bases). Deletions cut 1 base from V and 4 bases from J, with 10 bases between. The CDR3 is 13 amino acids. Germline assignment: CDR1 GTSNPN and CDR2 SVGIG (reference sequence).

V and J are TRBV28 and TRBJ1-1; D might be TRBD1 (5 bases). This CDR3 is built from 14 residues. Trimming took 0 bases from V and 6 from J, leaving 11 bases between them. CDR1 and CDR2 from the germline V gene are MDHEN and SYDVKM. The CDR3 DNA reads TGTGCCAGCAGTTTATGGGAGGGGTTCGCTGAAGCTTTCTTT. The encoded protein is CASSLWEGFAEAFF.

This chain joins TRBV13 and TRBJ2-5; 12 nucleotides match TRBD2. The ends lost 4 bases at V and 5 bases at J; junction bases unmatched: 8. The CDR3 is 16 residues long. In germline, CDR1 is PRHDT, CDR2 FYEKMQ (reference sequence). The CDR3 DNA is TGTGCCAGCAGCTCCGGACTAGCGGGAATTCAGGAGACCCAGTACTTC. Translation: CASSSGLAGIQETQYF.

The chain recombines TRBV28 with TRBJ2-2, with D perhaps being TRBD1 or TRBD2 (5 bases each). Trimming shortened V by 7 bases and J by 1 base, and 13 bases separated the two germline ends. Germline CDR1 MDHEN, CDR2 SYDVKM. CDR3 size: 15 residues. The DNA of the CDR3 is TGTGCCAGCACCCCGGGACGGATGAACACCGGGGAGCTGTTTTTT. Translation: CASTPGRMNTGELFF. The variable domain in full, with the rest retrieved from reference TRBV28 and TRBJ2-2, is DVKVTQSSRYLVKRTGEKVFLECVQDMDHENMFWYRQDPGLGLRLIYFSYDVKMKEKGDIPEGYSVSREKKERFSLILESASTNQTSMYLCASTPGRMNTGELFFGEGSRLTVL.

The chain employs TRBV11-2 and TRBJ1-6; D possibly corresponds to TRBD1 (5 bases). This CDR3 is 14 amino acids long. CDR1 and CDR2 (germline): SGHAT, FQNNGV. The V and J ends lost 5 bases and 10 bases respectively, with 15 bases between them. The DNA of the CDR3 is TGTGCCAGCAGCGCGGGGGACTCGGGGTCACCCCTCCACTTT. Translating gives CASSAGDSGSPLHF.

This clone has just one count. The CDR3 sequence is CASSEAITAGYEQYF. DNA of the CDR3: TGTGCCAGCAGTGAAGCTATAACGGCGGGATACGAGCAGTACTTC. The chain links TRBV6-1 to TRBJ2-7, with a weak D call TRBD2 (6 bases). V gave up 0 bases and J gave up 4 bases, with 13 bases separating them. The CDR3 sequence is 15 residues long. From germline, CDR1 is MNHNS and CDR2 SASEGT.

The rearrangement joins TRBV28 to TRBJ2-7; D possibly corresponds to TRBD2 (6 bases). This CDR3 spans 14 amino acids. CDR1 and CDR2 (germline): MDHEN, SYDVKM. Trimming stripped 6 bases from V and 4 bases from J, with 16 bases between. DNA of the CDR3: TGTGCCAGCAGAACGACTAGTCCGGGGTACGAGCAGTACTTC. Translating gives CASRTTSPGYEQYF.

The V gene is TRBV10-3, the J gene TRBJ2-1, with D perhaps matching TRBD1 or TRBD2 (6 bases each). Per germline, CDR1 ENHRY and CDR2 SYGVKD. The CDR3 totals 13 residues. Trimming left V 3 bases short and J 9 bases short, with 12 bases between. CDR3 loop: CAISETGAGEQFF. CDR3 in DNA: TGTGCCATCAGTGAAACGGGGGCGGGTGAGCAGTTCTTC.

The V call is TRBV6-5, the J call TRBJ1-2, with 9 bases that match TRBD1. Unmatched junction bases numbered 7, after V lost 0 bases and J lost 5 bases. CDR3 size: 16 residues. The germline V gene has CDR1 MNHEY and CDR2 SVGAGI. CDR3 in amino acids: CASSYSGTGPTYGYTF. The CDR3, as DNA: TGTGCCAGCAGTTACTCAGGGACAGGGCCCACGTATGGCTACACCTTC.

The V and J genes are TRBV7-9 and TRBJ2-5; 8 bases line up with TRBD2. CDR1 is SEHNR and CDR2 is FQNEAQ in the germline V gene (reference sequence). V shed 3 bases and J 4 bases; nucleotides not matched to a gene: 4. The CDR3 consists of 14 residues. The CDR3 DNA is TGTGCCAGCAGCTTCGGGGGGGGGCGAGAGACCCAGTACTTC. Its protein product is CASSFGGGRETQYF.

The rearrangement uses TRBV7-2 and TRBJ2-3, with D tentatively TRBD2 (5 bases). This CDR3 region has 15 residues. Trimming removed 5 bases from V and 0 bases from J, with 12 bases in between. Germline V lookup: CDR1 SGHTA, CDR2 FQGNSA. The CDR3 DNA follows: TGTGCCAGCAGCCCCGACTACCTTAGCACAGATACGCAGTATTTT. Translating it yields CASSPDYLSTDTQYF.

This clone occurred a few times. The CDR3 region is CASSINSLGNQPQHF. CDR3 nucleotide sequence: TGTGCCAGTAGTATAAACAGCCTTGGCAATCAGCCCCAGCATTTT. V gene TRBV19 combines with J gene TRBJ1-5, with D hard to call. CDR3 size: 15 residues. The ends were cut back, 2 bases at V and 2 bases at J, with 10 bases in the middle. Germline assignment: CDR1 LNHDA and CDR2 SQIVND (reference sequence).

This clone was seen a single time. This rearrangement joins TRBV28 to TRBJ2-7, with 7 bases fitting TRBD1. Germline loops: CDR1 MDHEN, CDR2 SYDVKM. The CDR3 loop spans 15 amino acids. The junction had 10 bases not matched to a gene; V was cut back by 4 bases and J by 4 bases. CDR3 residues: CASSSPGQIIYEQYF. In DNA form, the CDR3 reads TGTGCCAGCAGTTCCCCGGGACAGATAATTTACGAGCAGTACTTC. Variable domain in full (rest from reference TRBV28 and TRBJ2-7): DVKVTQSSRYLVKRTGEKVFLECVQDMDHENMFWYRQDPGLGLRLIYFSYDVKMKEKGDIPEGYSVSREKKERFSLILESASTNQTSMYLCASSSPGQIIYEQYFGPGTRLTVT.

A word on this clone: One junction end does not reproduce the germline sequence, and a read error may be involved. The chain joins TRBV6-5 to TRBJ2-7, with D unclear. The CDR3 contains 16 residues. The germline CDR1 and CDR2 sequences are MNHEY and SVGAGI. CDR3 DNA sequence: TGTGCCAGCAGTTACTCGACCAGGATGGGGTCCTCCGAGCAGTACTTC. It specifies CASSYSTRMGSSEQYF.

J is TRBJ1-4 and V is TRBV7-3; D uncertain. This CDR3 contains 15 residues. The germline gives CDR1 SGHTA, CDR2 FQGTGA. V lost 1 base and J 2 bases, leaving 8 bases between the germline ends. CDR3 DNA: TGTGCCAGCAGCTTAAATGGCGGGACTAATGAAAAACTGTTTTTT. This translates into CASSLNGGTNEKLFF.

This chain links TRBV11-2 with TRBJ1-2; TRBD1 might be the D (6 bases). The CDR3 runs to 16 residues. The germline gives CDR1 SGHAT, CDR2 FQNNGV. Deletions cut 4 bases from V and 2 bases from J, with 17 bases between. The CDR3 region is CASSSNRGARNYGYTF. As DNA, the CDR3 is TGTGCCAGCAGCTCCAACCGGGGGGCGCGGAACTATGGCTACACCTTC.

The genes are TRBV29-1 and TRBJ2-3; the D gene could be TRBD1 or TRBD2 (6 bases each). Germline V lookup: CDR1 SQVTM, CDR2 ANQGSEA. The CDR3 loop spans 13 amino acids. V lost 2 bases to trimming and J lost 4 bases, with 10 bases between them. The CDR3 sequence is CSVEIGGPDTQYF. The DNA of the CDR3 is TGCAGCGTTGAAATCGGGGGCCCAGATACGCAGTATTTT.

The CDR3 reads CASSLGFSYEQYF. The CDR3 coding sequence is TGTGCCAGCAGCTTAGGCTTCTCCTACGAGCAGTACTTC. The rearrangement links TRBV7-2 to TRBJ2-5; D gene unclear. TRBJ2-7 matches the DNA end more closely, so the J call is doubtful. Germline V CDR1 and CDR2: SGHTA, FQGNSA. This CDR3 has 13 residues.

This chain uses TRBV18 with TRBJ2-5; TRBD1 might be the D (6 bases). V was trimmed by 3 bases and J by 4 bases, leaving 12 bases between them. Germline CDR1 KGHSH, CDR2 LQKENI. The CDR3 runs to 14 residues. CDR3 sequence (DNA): TGTGCCAGCTCACCGGTACAGGGAAGAGAGACCCAGTACTTC. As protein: CASSPVQGRETQYF.

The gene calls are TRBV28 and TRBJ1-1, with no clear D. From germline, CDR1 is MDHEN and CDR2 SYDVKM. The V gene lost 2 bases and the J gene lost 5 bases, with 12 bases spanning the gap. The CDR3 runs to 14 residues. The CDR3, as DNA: TGTGCCAGCAGTTTAACGGTCGACCTAACTGAAGCTTTCTTT. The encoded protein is CASSLTVDLTEAFF.

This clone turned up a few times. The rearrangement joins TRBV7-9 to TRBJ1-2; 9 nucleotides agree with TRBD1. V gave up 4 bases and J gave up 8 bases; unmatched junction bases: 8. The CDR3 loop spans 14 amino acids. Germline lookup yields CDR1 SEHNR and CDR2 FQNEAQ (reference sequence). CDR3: CASSSGTGLRGYTF. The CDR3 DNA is TGTGCCAGCAGCTCTGGGACAGGGTTGAGAGGCTACACCTTC.

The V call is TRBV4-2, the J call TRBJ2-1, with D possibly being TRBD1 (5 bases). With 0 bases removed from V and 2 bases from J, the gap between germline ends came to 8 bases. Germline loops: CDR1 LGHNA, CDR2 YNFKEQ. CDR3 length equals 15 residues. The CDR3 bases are TGTGCCAGCAGCCAAGACAGGGTTCCCTACAATGAGCAGTTCTTC. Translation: CASSQDRVPYNEQFF.

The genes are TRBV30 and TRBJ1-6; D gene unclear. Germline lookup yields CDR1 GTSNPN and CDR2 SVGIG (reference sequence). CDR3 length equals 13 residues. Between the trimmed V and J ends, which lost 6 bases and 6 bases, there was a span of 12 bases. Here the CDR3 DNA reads TGTGCCTGTACTCCGGAGGGTAATTCACCCCTCCACTTT. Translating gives CACTPEGNSPLHF.

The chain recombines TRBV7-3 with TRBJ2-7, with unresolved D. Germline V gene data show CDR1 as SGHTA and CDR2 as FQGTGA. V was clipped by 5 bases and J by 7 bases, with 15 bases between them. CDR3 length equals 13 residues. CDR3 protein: CASSLHWGNEQYF. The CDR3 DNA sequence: TGTGCCAGCAGCCTACATTGGGGAAATGAGCAGTACTTC.

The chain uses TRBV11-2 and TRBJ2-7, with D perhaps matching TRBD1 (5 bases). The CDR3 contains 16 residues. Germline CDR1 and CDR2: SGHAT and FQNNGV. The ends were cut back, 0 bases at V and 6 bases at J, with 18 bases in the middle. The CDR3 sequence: CASSLEPAAGHLEQYF. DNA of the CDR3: TGTGCCAGCAGCTTAGAACCTGCAGCAGGGCATCTCGAGCAGTACTTC.

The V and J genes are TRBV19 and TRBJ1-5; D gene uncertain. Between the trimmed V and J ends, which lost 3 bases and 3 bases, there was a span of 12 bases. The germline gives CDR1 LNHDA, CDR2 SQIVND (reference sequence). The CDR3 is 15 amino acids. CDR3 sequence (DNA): TGTGCCAGTAGTATCGAGCGGAGTTACAATCAGCCCCAGCATTTT. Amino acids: CASSIERSYNQPQHF.